This is a list of T cell receptor beta chains from one sample in a study of OX40 agonist ivuxolimab in advanced cancers. Profiling relied on immunoSEQ multiplex PCR, and the TCRdb table lists in-frame clones only, not all of them. The sample consists of tens of thousands of clones, around 80% of them appearing once. Material: CD4+ or CD8+ T cells sorted from blood, obtained in a trial of the OX40 agonist ivuxolimab. Every receptor here comes from an adult with an advanced solid tumor such as melanoma, head and neck, liver or kidney cancer. CDR3s include the opening cysteine and the closing phenylalanine or tryptophan. D genes are given only for firm matches. Where a row states a size, it is once, few, many or the class of an expanded clone; other rows omit it.

j_call clone_size d_call v_call cdr3_aa cdr3_nt
TRBJ2-3 NA TRBD1 TRBV2 CASSEVGTGGWDTQYF TGTGCCAGCAGTGAAGTAGGGACAGGGGGTTGGGATACGCAGTATTTT
TRBJ2-3 NA TRBD2 TRBV27 CASRTPGGAISDTQYF TGTGCCAGCAGAACCCCCGGGGGGGCTATATCTGATACGCAGTATTTT
TRBJ1-1 NA NA TRBV6-5 CASSLALEMVAEAFF TGTGCCAGCAGCTTAGCCTTGGAGATGGTGGCTGAAGCTTTCTTT
TRBJ2-5 NA NA TRBV14 CASSQDIRPQYF TGTGCCAGCAGCCAAGATATCCGGCCGCAGTACTTC
TRBJ2-2 few NA TRBV27 CASSPGTGRTGELFF TGTGCCAGCAGTCCCGGTACAGGGAGGACCGGGGAGCTGTTTTTT
TRBJ2-7 NA NA TRBV6-5 CASSYSASSYEQYF TGTGCCAGCAGTTACTCGGCAAGCTCCTACGAGCAGTACTTC
TRBJ1-5 NA NA TRBV2 CASSENRVLGQPQHF TGTGCCAGCAGTGAAAACAGGGTTTTAGGACAGCCCCAGCATTTT
TRBJ1-2 few TRBD1 TRBV7-9 CASSPRDRLNYGYTF TGTGCCAGCAGCCCAAGGGACAGGCTTAACTATGGCTACACCTTC
TRBJ2-1 NA TRBD2 TRBV11-2 CASSSVSRILAGAPEQFF TGTGCCAGCAGCTCCGTTAGTCGTATCCTAGCGGGAGCCCCTGAGCAGTTCTTC
TRBJ2-2 NA NA TRBV29-1 CSVGDTGELFF TGCAGCGTAGGGGACACCGGGGAGCTGTTTTTT
TRBJ2-7 NA NA TRBV5-4 CASKGPDSYEQYF TGTGCCAGCAAGGGACCGGACTCCTACGAGCAGTACTTC
TRBJ1-4 NA NA TRBV27 CASSLLQGGEKLFF TGTGCCAGCAGTTTATTGCAGGGCGGCGAAAAACTGTTTTTT
TRBJ2-1 NA NA TRBV10-1 CASEKNNEQFF TGCGCCAGCGAAAAAAACAATGAGCAGTTCTTC
TRBJ2-7 NA NA TRBV19 CASKLGLSSGEQYF TGTGCCAGTAAGCTCGGCCTCTCGTCGGGCGAGCAGTACTTC
TRBJ2-1 NA TRBD1 TRBV25-1 CASSGPKGQPKFF TGTGCCAGCAGTGGACCAAAGGGACAGCCAAAATTCTTC
TRBJ1-1 NA NA TRBV7-8 CASGLRWGRDEAFF TGTGCCAGCGGCCTCCGATGGGGGAGAGATGAAGCTTTCTTT
TRBJ1-5 NA NA TRBV9 CASSLDSYSNQPQHF TGTGCCAGCAGCCTAGACAGTTATAGCAATCAGCCCCAGCATTTT
TRBJ2-6 NA NA TRBV2 CARQGGGANVLTF TGTGCCAGGCAGGGCGGCGGGGCCAACGTCCTGACTTTC
TRBJ1-2 few NA TRBV9 CASSVDDRRGYTF TGTGCCAGCAGCGTAGATGACAGGAGGGGCTACACCTTC
TRBJ2-7 NA NA TRBV11-3 CASSLREDSYEQYF TGTGCCAGCAGCTTACGAGAGGACTCCTACGAGCAGTACTTC
TRBJ2-1 NA NA TRBV7-2 CASSLGPGLYNEQFF TGTGCCAGCAGCTTAGGCCCGGGTCTCTACAATGAGCAGTTCTTC
TRBJ1-1 NA NA TRBV6-6 CASVRDTEAFF TGTGCCAGCGTTCGGGACACTGAAGCTTTCTTT
TRBJ1-1 NA TRBD1 TRBV6-1 CASGRDRATEAFF TGTGCCAGCGGCCGGGACAGGGCCACTGAAGCTTTCTTT
TRBJ2-7 NA TRBD2 TRBV11-2 CASSRSGGDYEQYF TGTGCCAGCAGCCGTAGCGGGGGAGACTACGAGCAGTACTTC
TRBJ2-6 NA TRBD2 TRBV9 CASSQRGAGANVLTF TGTGCCAGCAGCCAGCGGGGGGCTGGGGCCAACGTCCTGACTTTC
TRBJ1-2 NA NA TRBV10-3 CAISESSAGGYTF TGTGCCATCAGTGAGTCGAGTGCGGGAGGCTACACCTTC
TRBJ1-3 many NA TRBV6-1 CASSDTGNSGNTIYF TGTGCCAGCAGTGATACAGGGAACTCTGGAAACACCATATATTTT
TRBJ2-2 NA NA TRBV18 CASSTGRLTGELFF TGTGCCAGCTCAACTGGACGGCTCACCGGGGAGCTGTTTTTT
TRBJ2-7 few NA TRBV28 CASSLGGAKSYEQYF TGTGCCAGCAGTTTGGGGGGGGCCAAATCCTACGAGCAGTACTTC
TRBJ1-1 NA TRBD1 TRBV27 CASSSDRGYTEAFF TGTGCCAGCAGTTCTGACAGGGGGTACACTGAAGCTTTCTTT
TRBJ1-2 few NA TRBV6-5 CASRQGWDYGYTF TGTGCCAGCAGGCAGGGGTGGGACTATGGCTACACCTTC
TRBJ1-1 few NA TRBV18 CASSGQMNTEAFF TGTGCCAGCTCAGGGCAGATGAACACTGAAGCTTTCTTT
TRBJ2-3 NA NA TRBV19 CASSIVQGGTDTQYF TGTGCCAGTAGTATTGTTCAGGGAGGCACAGATACGCAGTATTTT
TRBJ1-5 few NA TRBV7-6 CASSFEVGPQHF TGTGCCAGCAGCTTTGAAGTAGGTCCCCAGCATTTT
TRBJ2-1 few TRBD2 TRBV2 CASSESWLAGIDEQFF TGTGCCAGCAGTGAATCTTGGCTAGCGGGAATCGATGAGCAGTTCTTC
TRBJ1-5 once NA TRBV6-5 CASSIRGGQPQHF TGTGCCAGCAGCATTAGGGGGGGTCAGCCCCAGCATTTT
TRBJ2-5 NA TRBD1 TRBV2 CASRDGTGGETQYF TGTGCCAGCAGGGACGGGACAGGGGGAGAGACCCAGTACTTC
TRBJ2-2 NA TRBD1 TRBV11-3 CASSPTGTVPGELFF TGTGCCAGCAGCCCGACCGGGACAGTCCCCGGGGAGCTGTTTTTT
TRBJ2-1 NA NA TRBV19 CASNDNNEQFF TGTGCCAGTAATGACAACAATGAGCAGTTCTTC
TRBJ2-7 medium-sized TRBD1 TRBV6-9 CASSYRDRATYEQYF TGTGCCAGCAGTTATCGGGACAGGGCCACCTACGAGCAGTACTTC
TRBJ2-3 NA TRBD1 TRBV7-2 CASSWLGTATAHTDTQYF TGTGCCAGCAGCTGGCTAGGGACAGCGACTGCCCACACAGATACGCAGTATTTT
TRBJ2-1 NA NA TRBV14 CASSQDFLPLGDNEQFF TGTGCCAGCAGCCAAGATTTCCTACCCCTGGGGGACAATGAGCAGTTCTTC
TRBJ1-2 NA NA TRBV15 CATSRDSGGYGYTF TGTGCCACCAGCAGAGATTCAGGAGGCTATGGCTACACCTTC
TRBJ1-1 NA NA TRBV28 CASLFQQGPLSALGF TGTGCCAGCTTATTTCAACAGGGCCCCCTGTCAGCCCTAGGGTTT
TRBJ1-4 NA TRBD1 TRBV28 CASSWTGWQEKLFF TGTGCCAGCAGTTGGACAGGGTGGCAAGAAAAACTGTTTTTT
TRBJ2-3 NA NA TRBV2 CASAIADTQYF TGTGCCAGCGCGATTGCAGATACGCAGTATTTT
TRBJ1-3 NA NA TRBV5-4 CASSLDQGRGNTIYF TGTGCCAGCAGCTTGGACCAGGGCCGAGGAAACACCATATATTTT
TRBJ2-7 NA TRBD1 TRBV25-1 CASSGTGVLYEQYF TGTGCCAGCAGTGGGACAGGGGTCCTCTACGAGCAGTACTTC